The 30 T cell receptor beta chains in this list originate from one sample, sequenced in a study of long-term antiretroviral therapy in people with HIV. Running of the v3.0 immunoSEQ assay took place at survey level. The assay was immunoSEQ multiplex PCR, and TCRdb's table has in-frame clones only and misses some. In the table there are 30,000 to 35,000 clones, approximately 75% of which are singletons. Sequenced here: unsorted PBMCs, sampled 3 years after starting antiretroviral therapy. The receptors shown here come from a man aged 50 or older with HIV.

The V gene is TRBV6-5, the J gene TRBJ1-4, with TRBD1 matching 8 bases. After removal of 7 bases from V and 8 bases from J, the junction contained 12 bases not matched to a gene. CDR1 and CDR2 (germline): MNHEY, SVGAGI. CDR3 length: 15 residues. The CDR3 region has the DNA TGTGCCAGCAAGTCCCAGGGGGCTGGAGTCGAAAAACTGTTTTTT. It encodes CASKSQGAGVEKLFF.

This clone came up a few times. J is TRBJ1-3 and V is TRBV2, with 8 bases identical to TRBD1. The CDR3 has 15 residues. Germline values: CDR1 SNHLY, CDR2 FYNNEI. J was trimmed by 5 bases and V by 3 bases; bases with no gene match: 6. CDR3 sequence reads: CASSDQTGGRNTIYF. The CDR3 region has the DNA TGTGCCAGCAGTGACCAAACAGGGGGGCGAAACACCATATATTTT.

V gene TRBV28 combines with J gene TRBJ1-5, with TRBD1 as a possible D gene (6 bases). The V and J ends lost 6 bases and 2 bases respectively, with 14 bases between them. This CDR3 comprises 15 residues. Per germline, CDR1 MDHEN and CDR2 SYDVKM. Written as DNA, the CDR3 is TGTGCCAGCAGCCCAATACAGGGAGGCAATCAGCCCCAGCATTTT. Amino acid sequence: CASSPIQGGNQPQHF.

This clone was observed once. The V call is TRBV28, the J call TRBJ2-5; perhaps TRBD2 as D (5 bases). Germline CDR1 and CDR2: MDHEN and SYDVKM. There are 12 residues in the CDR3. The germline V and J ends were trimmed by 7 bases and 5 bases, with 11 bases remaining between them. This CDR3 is CASTRGWETQYF. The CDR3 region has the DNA TGTGCCAGCACACGGGGTTGGGAGACCCAGTACTTC.

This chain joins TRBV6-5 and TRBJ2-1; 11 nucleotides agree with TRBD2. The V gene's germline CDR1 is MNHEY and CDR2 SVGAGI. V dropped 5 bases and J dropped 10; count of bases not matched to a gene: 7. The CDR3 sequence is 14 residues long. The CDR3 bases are TGTGCCAGCAGTGGAACGCGACTAGCGGGGGAGCAGTTCTTC. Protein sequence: CASSGTRLAGEQFF.

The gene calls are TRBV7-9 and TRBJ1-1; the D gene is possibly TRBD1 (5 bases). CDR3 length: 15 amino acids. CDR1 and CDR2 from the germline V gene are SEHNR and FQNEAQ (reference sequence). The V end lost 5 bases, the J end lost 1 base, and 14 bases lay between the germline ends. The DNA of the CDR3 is TGTGCCAGCAGCCTCCGGGACGGGAAGAACACTGAAGCTTTCTTT. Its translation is CASSLRDGKNTEAFF. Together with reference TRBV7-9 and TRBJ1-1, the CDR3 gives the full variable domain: DTGVSQNPRHKITKRGQNVTFRCDPISEHNRLYWYRQTLGQGPEFLTYFQNEAQLEKSRLLSDRFSAERPKGSFSTLEIQRTEQGDSAMYLCASSLRDGKNTEAFFGQGTRLTVV.

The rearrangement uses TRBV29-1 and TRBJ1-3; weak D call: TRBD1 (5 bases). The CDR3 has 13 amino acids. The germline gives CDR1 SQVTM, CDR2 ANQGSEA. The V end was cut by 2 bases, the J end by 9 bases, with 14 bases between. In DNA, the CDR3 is TGCAGCGTTGAACCAGGGATTCAAGGCACCATATATTTT. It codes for CSVEPGIQGTIYF.

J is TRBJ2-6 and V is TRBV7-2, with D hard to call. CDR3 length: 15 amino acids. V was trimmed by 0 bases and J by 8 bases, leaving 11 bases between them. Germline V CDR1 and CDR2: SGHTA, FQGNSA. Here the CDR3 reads CASSLAEALSNVLTF. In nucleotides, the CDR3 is TGTGCCAGCAGCTTAGCTGAGGCTCTCTCCAACGTCCTGACTTTC. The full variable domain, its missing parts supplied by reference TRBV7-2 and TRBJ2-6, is GAGVSQSPSNKVTEKGKDVELRCDPISGHTALYWYRQSLGQGLEFLIYFQGNSAPDKSGLPSDRFSAERTGGSVSTLTIQRTQQEDSAVYLCASSLAEALSNVLTFGAGSRLTVL.

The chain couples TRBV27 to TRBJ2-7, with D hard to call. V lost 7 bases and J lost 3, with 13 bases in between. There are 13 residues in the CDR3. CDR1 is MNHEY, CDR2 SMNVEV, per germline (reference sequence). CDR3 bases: TGTGCCAGCAAGGCCTTGCCGAGCTACGAGCAGTACTTC. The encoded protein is CASKALPSYEQYF.

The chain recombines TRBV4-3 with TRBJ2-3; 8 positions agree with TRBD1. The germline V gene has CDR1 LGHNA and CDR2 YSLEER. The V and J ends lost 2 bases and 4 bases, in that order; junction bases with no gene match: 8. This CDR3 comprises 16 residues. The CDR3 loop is CASSQPSGTGSDTQYF. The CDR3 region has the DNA TGCGCCAGCAGCCAACCCTCCGGGACAGGATCAGATACGCAGTATTTT.

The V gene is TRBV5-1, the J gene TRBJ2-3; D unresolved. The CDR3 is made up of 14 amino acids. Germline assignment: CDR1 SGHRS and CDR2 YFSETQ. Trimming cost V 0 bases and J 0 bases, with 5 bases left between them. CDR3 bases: TGCGCCAGCAGCTTGGACCATAGCACAGATACGCAGTATTTT. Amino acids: CASSLDHSTDTQYF.

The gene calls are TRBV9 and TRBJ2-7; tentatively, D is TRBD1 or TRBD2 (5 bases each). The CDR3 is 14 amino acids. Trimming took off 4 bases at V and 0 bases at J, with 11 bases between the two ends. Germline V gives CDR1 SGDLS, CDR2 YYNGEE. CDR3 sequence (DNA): TGTGCCAGCAGCTCATCAGGGAGCTCCTACGAGCAGTACTTC. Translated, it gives CASSSSGSSYEQYF. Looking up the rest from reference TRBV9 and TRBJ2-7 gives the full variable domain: DSGVTQTPKHLITATGQRVTLRCSPRSGDLSVYWYQQSLDQGLQFLIQYYNGEERAKGNILERFSAQQFPDLHSELNLSSLELGDSALYFCASSSSGSSYEQYFGPGTRLTVT.

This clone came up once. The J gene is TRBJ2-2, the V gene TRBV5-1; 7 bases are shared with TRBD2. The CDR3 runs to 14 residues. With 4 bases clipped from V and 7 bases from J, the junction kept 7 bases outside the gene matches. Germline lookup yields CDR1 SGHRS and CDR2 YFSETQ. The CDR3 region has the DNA TGCGCCAGCAGCCTATCGGCTAGCGGCGGGGAGCTGTTTTTT. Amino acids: CASSLSASGGELFF.

The CDR3 spells CATPADHEQYF. CDR3 coding DNA: TGTGCCACCCCGGCTGACCACGAGCAGTACTTC. This sequence joins TRBV18 and TRBJ2-7; D gene unclear. The germline CDR1 and CDR2 sequences are KGHSH and LQKENI. The CDR3 is 11 amino acids. V was cut by 10 bases and J by 5 bases, with 12 bases left in between.

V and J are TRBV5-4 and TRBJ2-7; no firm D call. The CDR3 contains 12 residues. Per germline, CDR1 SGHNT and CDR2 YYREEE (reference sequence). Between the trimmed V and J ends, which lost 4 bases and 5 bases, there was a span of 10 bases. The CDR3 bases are TGTGCCAGCAGCGGCACAAGCAACGAGCAGTACTTC. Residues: CASSGTSNEQYF.

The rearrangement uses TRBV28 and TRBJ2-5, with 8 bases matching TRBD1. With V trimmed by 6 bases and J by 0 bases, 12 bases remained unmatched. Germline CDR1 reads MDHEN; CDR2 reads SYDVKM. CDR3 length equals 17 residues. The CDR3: CASRAHRDRRYQETQYF. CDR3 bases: TGTGCCAGCAGAGCTCACCGGGACAGGAGGTACCAAGAGACCCAGTACTTC.

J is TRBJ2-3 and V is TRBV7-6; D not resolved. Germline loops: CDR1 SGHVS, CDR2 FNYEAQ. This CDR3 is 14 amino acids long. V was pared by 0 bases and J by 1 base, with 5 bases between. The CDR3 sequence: CASSLAVGTDTQYF. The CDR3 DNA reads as TGTGCCAGCAGCTTAGCGGTGGGCACAGATACGCAGTATTTT. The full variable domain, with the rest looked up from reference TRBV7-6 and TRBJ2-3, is GAGVSQSPRYKVTKRGQDVALRCDPISGHVSLYWYRQALGQGPEFLTYFNYEAQQDKSGLPNDRFSAERPEGSISTLTIQRTEQRDSAMYRCASSLAVGTDTQYFGPGTRLTVL.

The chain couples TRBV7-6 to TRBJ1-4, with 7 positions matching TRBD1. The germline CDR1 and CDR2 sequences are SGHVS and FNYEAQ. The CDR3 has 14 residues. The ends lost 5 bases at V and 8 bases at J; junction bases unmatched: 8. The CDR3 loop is CASSPGTVKEKLFF. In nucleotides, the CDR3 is TGTGCCAGCAGCCCCGGGACAGTTAAGGAAAAACTGTTTTTT.

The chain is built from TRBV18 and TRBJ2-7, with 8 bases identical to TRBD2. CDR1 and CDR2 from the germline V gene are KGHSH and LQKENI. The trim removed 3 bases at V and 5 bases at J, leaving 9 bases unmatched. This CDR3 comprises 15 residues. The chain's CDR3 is CASSPAGGRKNEQYF. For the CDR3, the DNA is TGTGCCAGCTCACCGGCGGGGGGCAGGAAAAACGAGCAGTACTTC.

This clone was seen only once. CDR3 nucleotides: TGCGCCAGCAGCTTGGCCTCTAGCCCACTCCGGTACCAAGAGACCCAGTACTTC. This sequence encodes CASSLASSPLRYQETQYF. V gene TRBV5-1 combines with J gene TRBJ2-5; tentative D call: TRBD2 (5 bases). The CDR3 length is 18 residues. The ends were cut back, 0 bases at V and 0 bases at J, with 18 bases in the middle. From germline, CDR1 is SGHRS and CDR2 YFSETQ.

The CDR3 region is CASSLRGRNTEAFF. CDR3 sequence (DNA): TGTGCCAGCAGCTTAAGGGGCCGTAACACTGAAGCTTTCTTT. This chain connects TRBV5-5 to TRBJ1-1; weak D call: TRBD1 (5 bases). Trimming cost V 2 bases and J 2 bases, with 10 bases left between them. This CDR3 is built from 14 residues. CDR1 and CDR2 (germline): SGHKS, YYEKEE (reference sequence).

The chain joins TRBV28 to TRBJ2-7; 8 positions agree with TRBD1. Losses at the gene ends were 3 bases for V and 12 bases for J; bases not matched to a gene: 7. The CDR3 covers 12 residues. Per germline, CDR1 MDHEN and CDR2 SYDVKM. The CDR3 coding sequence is TGTGCCAGCAGTTTCTCCGGGACAGGAATGTACTTC. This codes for CASSFSGTGMYF.

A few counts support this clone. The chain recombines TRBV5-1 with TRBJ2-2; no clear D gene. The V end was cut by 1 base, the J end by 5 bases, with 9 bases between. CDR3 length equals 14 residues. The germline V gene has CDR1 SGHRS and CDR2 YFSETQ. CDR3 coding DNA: TGCGCCAGCAGCTTGTTACACGGTACCGGGGAGCTGTTTTTT. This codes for CASSLLHGTGELFF.

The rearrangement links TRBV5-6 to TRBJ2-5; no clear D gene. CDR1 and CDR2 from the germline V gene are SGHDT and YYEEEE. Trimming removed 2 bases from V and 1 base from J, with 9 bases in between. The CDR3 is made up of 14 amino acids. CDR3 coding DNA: TGTGCCAGCAGCTTAATATCAGGCCAAGAGACCCAGTACTTC. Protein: CASSLISGQETQYF.

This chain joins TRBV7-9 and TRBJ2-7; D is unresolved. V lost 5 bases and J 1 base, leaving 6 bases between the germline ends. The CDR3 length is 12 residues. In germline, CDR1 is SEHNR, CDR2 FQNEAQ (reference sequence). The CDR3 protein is CASSLYSYEQYF. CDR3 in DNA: TGTGCCAGCAGCCTCTATTCCTACGAGCAGTACTTC.

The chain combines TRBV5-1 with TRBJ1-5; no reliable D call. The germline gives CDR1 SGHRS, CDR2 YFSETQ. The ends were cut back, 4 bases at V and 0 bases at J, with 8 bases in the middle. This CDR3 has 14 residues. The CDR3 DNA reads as TGCGCCAGCAGCACGGACGGTAGCAATCAGCCCCAGCATTTT. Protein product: CASSTDGSNQPQHF.

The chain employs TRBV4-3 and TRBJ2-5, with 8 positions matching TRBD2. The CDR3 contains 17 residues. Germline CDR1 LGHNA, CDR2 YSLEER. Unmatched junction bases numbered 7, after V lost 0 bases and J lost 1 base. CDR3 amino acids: CASSQDGVAGFQETQYF. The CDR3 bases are TGCGCCAGCAGCCAAGATGGAGTAGCGGGGTTCCAAGAGACCCAGTACTTC.

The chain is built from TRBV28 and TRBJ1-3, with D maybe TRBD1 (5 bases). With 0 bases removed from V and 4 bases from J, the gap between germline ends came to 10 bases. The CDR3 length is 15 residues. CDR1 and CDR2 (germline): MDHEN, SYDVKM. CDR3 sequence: CASSLWGVSGNTIYF. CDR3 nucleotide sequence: TGTGCCAGCAGTTTATGGGGGGTTTCAGGAAACACCATATATTTT.

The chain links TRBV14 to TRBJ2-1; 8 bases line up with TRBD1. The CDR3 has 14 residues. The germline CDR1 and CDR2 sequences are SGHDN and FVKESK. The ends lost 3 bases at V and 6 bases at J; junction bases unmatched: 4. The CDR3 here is CASSHRQGINEQFF. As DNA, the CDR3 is TGTGCCAGCAGCCATCGACAGGGGATCAATGAGCAGTTCTTC. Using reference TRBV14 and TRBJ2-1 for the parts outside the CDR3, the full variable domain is EAGVTQFPSHSVIEKGQTVTLRCDPISGHDNLYWYRRVMGKEIKFLLHFVKESKQDESGMPNNRFLAERTGGTYSTLKVQPAELEDSGVYFCASSHRQGINEQFFGPGTRLTVL.

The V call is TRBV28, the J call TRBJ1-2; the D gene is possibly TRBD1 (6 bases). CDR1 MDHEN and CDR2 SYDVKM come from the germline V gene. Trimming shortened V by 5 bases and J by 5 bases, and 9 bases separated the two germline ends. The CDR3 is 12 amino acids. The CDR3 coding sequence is TGTGCCAGCAGTCTCACAGGGTATGGCTACACCTTC. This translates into CASSLTGYGYTF.